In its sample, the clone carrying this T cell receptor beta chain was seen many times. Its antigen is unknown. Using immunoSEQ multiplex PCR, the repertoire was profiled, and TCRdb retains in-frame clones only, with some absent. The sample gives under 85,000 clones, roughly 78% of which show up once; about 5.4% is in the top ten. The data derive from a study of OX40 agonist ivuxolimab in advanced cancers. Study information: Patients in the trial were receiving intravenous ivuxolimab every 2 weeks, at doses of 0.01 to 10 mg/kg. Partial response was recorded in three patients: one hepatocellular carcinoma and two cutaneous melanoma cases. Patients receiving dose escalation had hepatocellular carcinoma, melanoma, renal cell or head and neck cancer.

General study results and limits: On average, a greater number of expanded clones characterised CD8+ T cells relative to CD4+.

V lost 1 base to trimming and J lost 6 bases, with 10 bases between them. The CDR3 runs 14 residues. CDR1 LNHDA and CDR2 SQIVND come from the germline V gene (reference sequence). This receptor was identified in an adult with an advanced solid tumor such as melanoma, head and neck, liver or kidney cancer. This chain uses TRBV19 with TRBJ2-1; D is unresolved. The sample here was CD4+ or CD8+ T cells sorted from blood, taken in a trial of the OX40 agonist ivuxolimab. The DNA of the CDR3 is TGTGCCAGTAGTATAGGGGCAGACGCCAATGAGCAGTTCTTC. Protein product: CASSIGADANEQFF.